This T cell receptor (beta chain) was recorded in a study of cytomegalovirus exposure and HLA in healthy donors. Study background: The roughly 130 validation repertoires used the same platform as the 550 to 700 first-cohort repertoires (as reported by a later analysis).

Regarding the study as a whole: Listed as cytomegalovirus-associated were 150 or so TCR beta chains.

With regard to this clone: Its antigen is unidentified.

V was clipped by 2 bases and J by 4 bases, with 6 bases between them. Germline V gene data show CDR1 as SGDLS and CDR2 as YYNGEE. The CDR3 totals 12 residues. Profiling relied on immunoSEQ multiplex PCR, and the TCRdb table lists in-frame clones only, not all of them. The table records over 150,000 clones, 85% to 90% of them present only once. The sample consisted of PBMCs. The receptor comes from a woman in her 30s in good health and CMV-seronegative. The chain links TRBV9 to TRBJ1-2, with D perhaps matching TRBD1 (5 bases). The CDR3 coding sequence is TGTGCCAGCAGCGTCGACAGCTATGGCTACACCTTC. Protein product: CASSVDSYGYTF. Combining the CDR3 with reference TRBV9 and TRBJ1-2 gives the whole variable domain DSGVTQTPKHLITATGQRVTLRCSPRSGDLSVYWYQQSLDQGLQFLIQYYNGEERAKGNILERFSAQQFPDLHSELNLSSLELGDSALYFCASSVDSYGYTFGSGTRLTVV.